A selection of T cell receptor beta chains follows, all from one sample in a study of blood T cells in healthy people across ages. TCRdb redid the calling of the 5' RACE reads with MiXCR, one entry per CDR3 protein. The table records hundreds of thousands of distinct CDR3 sequences, around half of them present only once. Sequences were obtained from blood. These receptors originate from a man at least 80 years old in good health. The CDR3 runs from the conserved cysteine through the conserved F or W. The order of the fields is D gene, J gene, clone size, CDR3 length, V gene, CDR3 protein, CDR3 DNA. D genes are given only for firm matches. The size entry is marked missing in some rows and otherwise reads once, few, many or a size class.

D gene: TRBD2; J gene: TRBJ2-7; clone size: few; CDR3 length: 16; V gene: TRBV3-1; CDR3 protein: CASSQERTSGTYEQYF; CDR3 DNA: TGTGCCAGCAGCCAAGAACGAACTAGCGGAACCTACGAGCAGTACTTC
D gene: TRBD2; J gene: TRBJ2-4; clone size: -; CDR3 length: 16; V gene: TRBV20-1; CDR3 protein: CSAAGLANLAKTIQYF; CDR3 DNA: TGCAGTGCAGCGGGACTAGCGAACCTAGCCAAAACCATTCAGTACTTC
D gene: TRBD2; J gene: TRBJ2-1; clone size: -; CDR3 length: 16; V gene: TRBV4-2; CDR3 protein: CASSQEGVAGSNEQFF; CDR3 DNA: TGTGCCAGCAGCCAAGAGGGAGTAGCGGGGTCCAATGAGCAGTTCTTC
D gene: -; J gene: TRBJ2-3; clone size: -; CDR3 length: 16; V gene: TRBV7-9; CDR3 protein: CASSPPVGGITDTQYF; CDR3 DNA: TGTGCCAGCAGCCCCCCCGTTGGGGGGATTACAGATACGCAGTATTTT
D gene: -; J gene: TRBJ2-1; clone size: -; CDR3 length: 14; V gene: TRBV18; CDR3 protein: CASSPAGAYNEQFF; CDR3 DNA: TGTGCCAGCTCACCAGCGGGGGCGTACAATGAGCAGTTCTTC
D gene: -; J gene: TRBJ2-7; clone size: few; CDR3 length: 14; V gene: TRBV6-2/TRBV6-3; CDR3 protein: CASSYSPGLYEQYF; CDR3 DNA: TGTGCCAGCAGTTACTCGCCGGGACTCTACGAGCAGTACTTC
D gene: -; J gene: TRBJ2-7; clone size: -; CDR3 length: 14; V gene: TRBV25-1; CDR3 protein: CASSAIFSPYEQYF; CDR3 DNA: TGTGCCAGCAGTGCCATCTTTAGCCCCTACGAGCAGTACTTC
D gene: -; J gene: TRBJ2-1; clone size: few; CDR3 length: 15; V gene: TRBV9; CDR3 protein: CASSVVAEPYNEQFF; CDR3 DNA: TGTGCCAGCAGCGTAGTAGCGGAACCCTACAATGAGCAGTTCTTC
D gene: TRBD1; J gene: TRBJ1-4; clone size: -; CDR3 length: 14; V gene: TRBV6-1; CDR3 protein: CASRGGGIGEKLFF; CDR3 DNA: TGTGCCAGCAGAGGAGGGGGCATTGGTGAAAAACTGTTTTTT
D gene: TRBD2; J gene: TRBJ2-7; clone size: -; CDR3 length: 16; V gene: TRBV11-1; CDR3 protein: CASSLSSSGRPYEQYF; CDR3 DNA: TGTGCCAGCAGCTTAAGTTCTAGCGGGAGGCCCTACGAGCAGTACTTC
D gene: TRBD1; J gene: TRBJ2-1; clone size: -; CDR3 length: 15; V gene: TRBV5-1; CDR3 protein: CASSLQGQTLNEQFF; CDR3 DNA: TGCGCCAGCAGCCTCCAGGGACAGACTCTCAATGAGCAGTTCTTC
D gene: -; J gene: TRBJ2-5; clone size: few; CDR3 length: 13; V gene: TRBV7-6; CDR3 protein: CASSPGSKGTQYF; CDR3 DNA: TGTGCCAGCAGCCCAGGATCCAAGGGGACCCAGTACTTC
D gene: -; J gene: TRBJ2-5; clone size: -; CDR3 length: 16; V gene: TRBV11-2; CDR3 protein: CASSLVAGKGQETQYF; CDR3 DNA: TGTGCCAGCAGCTTAGTCGCAGGGAAAGGGCAAGAGACCCAGTACTTC
D gene: -; J gene: TRBJ1-5; clone size: -; CDR3 length: 12; V gene: TRBV25-1; CDR3 protein: CASSVGNQPQHF; CDR3 DNA: TGTGCCAGCAGTGTGGGGAATCAGCCCCAGCATTTT
D gene: -; J gene: TRBJ2-5; clone size: -; CDR3 length: 13; V gene: TRBV20-1; CDR3 protein: CSAEERGQETQYF; CDR3 DNA: TGCAGTGCTGAAGAAAGAGGTCAAGAGACCCAGTACTTC
D gene: TRBD2; J gene: TRBJ2-1; clone size: -; CDR3 length: 24; V gene: TRBV4-2; CDR3 protein: CASSQEISGLAGDYILSSYNEQFF; CDR3 DNA: TGTGCCAGCAGCCAAGAAATATCGGGACTAGCGGGAGACTACATCCTGAGCTCCTACAATGAGCAGTTCTTC
D gene: TRBD2; J gene: TRBJ2-1; clone size: few; CDR3 length: 14; V gene: TRBV6-2/TRBV6-3; CDR3 protein: CASLSGRSYNEQFF; CDR3 DNA: TGTGCCAGCCTTAGCGGGAGGTCCTACAATGAGCAGTTCTTC
D gene: TRBD2; J gene: TRBJ2-1; clone size: few; CDR3 length: 14; V gene: TRBV14; CDR3 protein: CASSRGLVSNEQFF; CDR3 DNA: TGTGCCAGCAGCAGAGGACTAGTGTCCAATGAGCAGTTCTTC
D gene: -; J gene: TRBJ2-1; clone size: -; CDR3 length: 13; V gene: TRBV20-1; CDR3 protein: CSAREDRYNEQFF; CDR3 DNA: TGCAGTGCTAGAGAGGACAGATACAATGAGCAGTTCTTC
D gene: -; J gene: TRBJ1-2; clone size: many; CDR3 length: 11; V gene: TRBV29-1; CDR3 protein: CSVRIQGGYTF; CDR3 DNA: TGCAGCGTGAGAATACAAGGTGGCTACACCTTC
D gene: -; J gene: TRBJ2-7; clone size: -; CDR3 length: 11; V gene: TRBV29-1; CDR3 protein: CNAQNSYEQYF; CDR3 DNA: TGCAACGCCCAAAATTCCTACGAGCAGTACTTC
D gene: TRBD2; J gene: TRBJ2-1; clone size: -; CDR3 length: 14; V gene: TRBV10-2; CDR3 protein: CASSLGTRFNEQFF; CDR3 DNA: TGCGCCAGCAGTTTGGGGACTAGGTTCAATGAGCAGTTCTTC
D gene: TRBD2; J gene: TRBJ2-1; clone size: -; CDR3 length: 15; V gene: TRBV5-1; CDR3 protein: CASSAGTSGNNEQFF; CDR3 DNA: TGCGCCAGCAGCGCCGGGACTAGCGGTAACAATGAGCAGTTCTTC
D gene: TRBD2; J gene: TRBJ2-7; clone size: -; CDR3 length: 16; V gene: TRBV28; CDR3 protein: CASRTISAGASYEQYF; CDR3 DNA: TGTGCCAGCAGAACCATCTCAGCGGGAGCGTCCTACGAGCAGTACTTC
D gene: -; J gene: TRBJ2-1; clone size: -; CDR3 length: 15; V gene: TRBV7-2; CDR3 protein: CASSPTYSSYNEQFF; CDR3 DNA: TGTGCCAGCAGCCCAACATACAGCTCCTACAATGAGCAGTTCTTC
D gene: TRBD2; J gene: TRBJ2-1; clone size: -; CDR3 length: 14; V gene: TRBV29-1; CDR3 protein: CSVEKRGRRNEQFF; CDR3 DNA: TGCAGCGTTGAGAAGCGCGGGAGGAGGAATGAGCAGTTCTTC
D gene: TRBD1; J gene: TRBJ2-7; clone size: -; CDR3 length: 14; V gene: TRBV2; CDR3 protein: CASSRDRSTYEQYF; CDR3 DNA: TGTGCCAGCAGCCGGGACAGGTCAACCTACGAGCAGTACTTC